Listed below are T cell receptor beta chains from one sample, sequenced in a study of T cell responses to AZD1222 COVID-19 vaccine. The protocol was immunoSEQ multiplex PCR, while the TCRdb copy is restricted to in-frame clones and leaves out a portion. The table shows roughly 140,000 clones, with about nine tenths occurring only once. The sequenced sample was peripheral blood, obtained on day 0 of AZD1222 vaccination. These receptors all stem from an adult in good health. Both conserved end residues are part of each CDR3. D genes are given only for firm matches. The size of a clone is reported for some rows only, either as once, few or many, or as a class for expanded clones.

>TRBD1|14|once|TRBV5-1|TRBJ1-2
CASSIDRGYYGYTF
TGCGCCAGCAGCATAGACAGGGGGTACTATGGCTACACCTTC
>NA|13|NA|TRBV2|TRBJ1-3
CAFNEGSGNTIYF
TGTGCCTTCAACGAGGGCTCTGGAAACACCATATATTTT
>NA|13|NA|TRBV30|TRBJ1-5
CAWSVNWNQPQHF
TGTGCCTGGAGTGTAAATTGGAATCAGCCCCAGCATTTT
>TRBD2|15|NA|TRBV4-1|TRBJ2-2
CASRPVGRITGELFF
TGCGCCAGCAGACCTGTCGGGAGGATAACCGGGGAGCTGTTTTTT
>NA|18|NA|TRBV11-2|TRBJ2-1
CASSLVGPIMRGDNEQFF
TGTGCCAGCAGCTTAGTCGGTCCGATCATGAGAGGGGACAATGAGCAGTTCTTC
>NA|14|NA|TRBV6-5|TRBJ1-2
CASSYQGRNYGYTF
TGTGCCAGCAGTTACCAGGGCCGTAACTATGGCTACACCTTC
>NA|15|NA|TRBV5-8|TRBJ1-1
CASSPQVLLNTEAFF
TGTGCCAGCAGCCCACAGGTCCTCTTGAACACTGAAGCTTTCTTT
>NA|12|NA|TRBV5-1|TRBJ2-3
CASSFSTDTQYF
TGCGCCAGCAGCTTCTCCACAGATACGCAGTATTTT
>NA|15|NA|TRBV5-1|TRBJ2-3
CASSLEGTFTDTQYF
TGCGCCAGCAGCTTGGAGGGGACTTTCACAGATACGCAGTATTTT
>TRBD2|16|NA|TRBV29-1|TRBJ2-1
CSVDGVGTSGNNEQFF
TGCAGCGTTGATGGTGTTGGGACTAGCGGGAACAATGAGCAGTTCTTC
>TRBD2|15|NA|TRBV3-1/TRBV3-2|TRBJ2-2
CASSHSGTEGGELFF
TGTGCCAGCAGCCATAGCGGGACGGAAGGTGGGGAGCTGTTTTTT
>NA|13|once|TRBV7-9|TRBJ2-5
CASSFSSMETQYF
TGTGCCAGCAGCTTCTCCAGTATGGAGACCCAGTACTTC
>TRBD2|18|NA|TRBV11-2|TRBJ2-3
CASSLDWGLARSTDTQYF
TGTGCCAGCAGCTTAGATTGGGGACTAGCGCGGTCCACAGATACGCAGTATTTT
>NA|13|NA|TRBV19|TRBJ1-1
CASSIWEGTEAFF
TGTGCCAGTAGTATTTGGGAAGGGACTGAAGCTTTCTTT
>TRBD1|15|NA|TRBV30|TRBJ1-5
CAWSEGQGPPGSQHF
TGTGCCTGGAGTGAAGGACAGGGGCCGCCTGGGTCCCAGCATTTT
>NA|15|NA|TRBV9|TRBJ1-6
CASSVGRGGNSPLHF
TGTGCCAGCAGCGTAGGCAGGGGCGGGAATTCACCCCTCCACTTT
>TRBD2|17|NA|TRBV11-3|TRBJ2-2
CASSLGREGPDTGELFF
TGTGCCAGCAGCTTAGGACGGGAGGGCCCGGACACCGGGGAGCTGTTTTTT
>NA|18|NA|TRBV7-2|TRBJ2-2
CASSSLFQDRSQSGELFF
TGTGCCAGCAGCTCTTTATTCCAGGACAGATCCCAATCAGGGGAGCTGTTTTTT
>TRBD2|22|NA|TRBV4-1|TRBJ2-1
CASSQGTGKRSSGSRSINEQFF
TGCGCCAGCAGCCAAGGGACAGGGAAGCGGTCTAGCGGGAGTAGATCTATAAATGAGCAGTTCTTC
>TRBD2|14|NA|TRBV28|TRBJ2-7
CASRGGIAAYEQYF
TGTGCCAGCAGGGGGGGGATAGCGGCCTACGAGCAGTACTTC
>NA|16|NA|TRBV18|TRBJ1-4
CASSPQPAATNEKLFF
TGTGCCAGCTCACCTCAGCCGGCTGCAACTAATGAAAAACTGTTTTTT
>NA|14|NA|TRBV2|TRBJ2-7
CASNEEQGRYEQYF
TGTGCCAGCAACGAGGAGCAGGGTCGCTACGAGCAGTACTTC
>TRBD2|16|NA|TRBV5-1|TRBJ2-5
CASSHGLAGVGETQYF
TGCGCCAGCAGCCACGGACTAGCGGGAGTCGGGGAGACCCAGTACTTC
>NA|12|NA|TRBV27|TRBJ2-7
CASSAGPYEQYF
TGTGCCAGCAGCGCGGGACCCTACGAGCAGTACTTC
>NA|13|NA|TRBV3-1/TRBV3-2|TRBJ2-4
CASSQGLVRIQYF
TGTGCCAGCAGCCAAGGACTAGTACGGATTCAGTACTTC
>NA|14|NA|TRBV27|TRBJ2-7
CATINPGPVGEQYF
TGTGCCACCATTAACCCAGGCCCCGTCGGCGAGCAGTACTTC
>NA|13|NA|TRBV28|TRBJ1-2
CASSSNYNYGYTF
TGTGCCAGCAGCTCCAATTATAACTATGGCTACACCTTC
>TRBD1|14|NA|TRBV7-8|TRBJ1-2
CASSKTGEHYGYTF
TGTGCCAGCAGCAAGACAGGGGAGCACTATGGCTACACCTTC
>NA|17|NA|TRBV19|TRBJ2-1
CASSIVQGGRGHNEQFF
TGTGCCAGTAGTATAGTCCAGGGGGGGCGCGGACACAATGAGCAGTTCTTC
>TRBD2|17|NA|TRBV4-2|TRBJ2-3
CASSPGLAGWEPDTQYF
TGTGCCAGCAGCCCCGGACTAGCGGGATGGGAGCCGGATACGCAGTATTTT
>NA|17|NA|TRBV28|TRBJ1-5
CASSLSPREAGNQPQHF
TGTGCCAGCAGTTTATCCCCCCGGGAGGCGGGAAATCAGCCCCAGCATTTT
>NA|15|NA|TRBV5-6|TRBJ1-5
CASSLQGGKNQPQHF
TGTGCCAGCAGCTTGCAAGGGGGGAAGAATCAGCCCCAGCATTTT
>NA|15|NA|TRBV2|TRBJ2-3
CASSLLRSVGDTQYF
TGTGCCAGCTCTCTCCTTAGATCAGTTGGAGATACGCAGTATTTT
>TRBD1|14|NA|TRBV5-1|TRBJ1-2
CASSLGTVNYGYTF
TGCGCCAGCAGCCTCGGGACAGTTAACTATGGCTACACCTTC
>NA|11|NA|TRBV20-1|TRBJ2-3
CSARGIDTQYF
TGCAGTGCTAGAGGAATAGATACGCAGTATTTT
>NA|11|NA|TRBV19|TRBJ1-1
CASRGRTEAFF
TGTGCCAGTAGGGGCAGAACGGAAGCTTTCTTT
>TRBD2|18|NA|TRBV5-1|TRBJ2-6
CASSSGAGPTSGANVLTF
TGCGCCAGCAGCTCAGGAGCGGGACCGACCTCTGGGGCCAACGTCCTGACTTTC